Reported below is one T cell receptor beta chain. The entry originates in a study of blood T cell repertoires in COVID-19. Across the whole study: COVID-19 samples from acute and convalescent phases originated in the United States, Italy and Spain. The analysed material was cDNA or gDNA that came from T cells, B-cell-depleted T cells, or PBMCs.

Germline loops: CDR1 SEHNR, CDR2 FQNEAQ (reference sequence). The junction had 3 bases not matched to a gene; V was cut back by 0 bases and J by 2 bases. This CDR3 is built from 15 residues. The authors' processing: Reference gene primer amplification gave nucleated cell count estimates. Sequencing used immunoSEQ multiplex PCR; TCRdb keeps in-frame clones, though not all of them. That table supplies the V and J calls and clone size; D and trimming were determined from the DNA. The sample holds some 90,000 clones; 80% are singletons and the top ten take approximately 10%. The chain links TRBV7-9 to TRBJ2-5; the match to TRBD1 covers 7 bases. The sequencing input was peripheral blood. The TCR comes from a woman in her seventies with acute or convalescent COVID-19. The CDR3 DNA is TGTGCCAGCAGCTTAGCCCAGGACAGGCAAGAGACCCAGTACTTC. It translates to CASSLAQDRQETQYF.